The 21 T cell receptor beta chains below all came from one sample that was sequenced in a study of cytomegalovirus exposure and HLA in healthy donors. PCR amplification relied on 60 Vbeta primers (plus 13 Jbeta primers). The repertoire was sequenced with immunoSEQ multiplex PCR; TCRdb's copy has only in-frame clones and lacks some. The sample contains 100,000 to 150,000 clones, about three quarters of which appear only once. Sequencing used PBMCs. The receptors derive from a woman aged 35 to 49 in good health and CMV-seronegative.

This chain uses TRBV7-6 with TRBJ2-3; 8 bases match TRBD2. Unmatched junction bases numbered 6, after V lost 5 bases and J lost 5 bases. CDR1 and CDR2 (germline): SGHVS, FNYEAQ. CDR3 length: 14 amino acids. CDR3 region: CASSPGGKIDTQYF. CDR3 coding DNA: TGTGCCAGCAGCCCGGGGGGGAAGATAGATACGCAGTATTTT.

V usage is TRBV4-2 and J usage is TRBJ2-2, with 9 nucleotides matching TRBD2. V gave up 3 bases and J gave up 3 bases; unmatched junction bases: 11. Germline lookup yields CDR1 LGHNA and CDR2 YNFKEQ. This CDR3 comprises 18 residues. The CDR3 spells CASSHGTGTSLDTGELFF. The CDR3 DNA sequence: TGTGCCAGCAGCCATGGAACCGGGACTAGCTTGGACACCGGGGAGCTGTTTTTT.

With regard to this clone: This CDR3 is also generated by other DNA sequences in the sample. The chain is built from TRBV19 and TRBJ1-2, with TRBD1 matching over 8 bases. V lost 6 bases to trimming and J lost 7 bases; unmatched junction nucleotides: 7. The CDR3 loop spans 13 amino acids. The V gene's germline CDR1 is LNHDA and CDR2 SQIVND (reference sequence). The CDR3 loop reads CASSRQGQGGYTF. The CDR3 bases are TGTGCCAGTAGCCGACAGGGGCAGGGTGGCTACACCTTC.

CDR3 nucleotide sequence: TGTGCCAGCAGTACCACAGGGGTGAACACTGAAGCTTTCTTT. This sequence encodes CASSTTGVNTEAFF. This sequence joins TRBV6-1 and TRBJ1-1; TRBD1 aligns across 7 bases. Germline V gives CDR1 MNHNS, CDR2 SASEGT. V trimming: 5 bases; J trimming: 0 bases; junction bases outside the gene matches: 3. This CDR3 is built from 14 residues.

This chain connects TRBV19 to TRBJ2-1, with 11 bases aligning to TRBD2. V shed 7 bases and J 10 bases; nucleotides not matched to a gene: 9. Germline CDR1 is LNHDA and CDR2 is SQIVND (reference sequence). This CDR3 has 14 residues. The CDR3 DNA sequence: TGTGCCAGTATTAGCACTAGCGGGGGTCCCGAGCAGTTCTTC. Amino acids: CASISTSGGPEQFF.

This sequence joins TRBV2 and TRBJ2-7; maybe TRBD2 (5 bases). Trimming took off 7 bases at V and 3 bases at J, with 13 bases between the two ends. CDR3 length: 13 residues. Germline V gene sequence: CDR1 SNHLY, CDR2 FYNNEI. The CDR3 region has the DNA TGTGCCAGCAAGTTGGACGGGAACTACGAGCAGTACTTC. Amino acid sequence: CASKLDGNYEQYF. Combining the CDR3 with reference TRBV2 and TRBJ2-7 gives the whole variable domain EPEVTQTPSHQVTQMGQEVILRCVPISNHLYFYWYRQILGQKVEFLVSFYNNEISEKSEIFDDQFSVERPDGSNFTLKIRSTKLEDSAMYFCASKLDGNYEQYFGPGTRLTVT.

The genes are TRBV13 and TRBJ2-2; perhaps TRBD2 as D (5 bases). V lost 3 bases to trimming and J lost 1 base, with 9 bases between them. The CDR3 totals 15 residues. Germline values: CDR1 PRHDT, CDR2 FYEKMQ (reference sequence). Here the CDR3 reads CASSFGLRNTGELFF. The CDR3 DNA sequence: TGTGCCAGCAGCTTCGGACTCCGGAACACCGGGGAGCTGTTTTTT.

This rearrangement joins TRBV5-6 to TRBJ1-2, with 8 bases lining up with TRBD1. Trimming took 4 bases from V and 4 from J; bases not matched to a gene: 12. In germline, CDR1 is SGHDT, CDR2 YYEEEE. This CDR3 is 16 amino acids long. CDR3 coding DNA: TGTGCCAGCAGCCCCGGACAGGGTTCCTGGGGCTATGGCTACACCTTC. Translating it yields CASSPGQGSWGYGYTF.

The CDR3 region is CAISGAGGAPEQFF. CDR3 DNA sequence: TGTGCCATCAGTGGGGCGGGAGGCGCTCCTGAGCAGTTCTTC. V and J are TRBV10-3 and TRBJ2-1; 8 nucleotides match TRBD2. The V gene end was trimmed by 4 bases and the J gene end by 9 bases; junction bases not matched to a gene: 8. In germline, CDR1 is ENHRY, CDR2 SYGVKD. CDR3 length: 14 amino acids.

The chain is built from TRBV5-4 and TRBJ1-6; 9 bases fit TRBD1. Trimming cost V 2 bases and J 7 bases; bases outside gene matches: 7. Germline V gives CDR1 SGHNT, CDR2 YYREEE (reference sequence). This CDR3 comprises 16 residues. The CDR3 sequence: CASSFLQGAPNSPLHF. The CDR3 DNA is TGTGCCAGCAGCTTCTTACAGGGGGCTCCGAATTCACCCCTCCACTTT.

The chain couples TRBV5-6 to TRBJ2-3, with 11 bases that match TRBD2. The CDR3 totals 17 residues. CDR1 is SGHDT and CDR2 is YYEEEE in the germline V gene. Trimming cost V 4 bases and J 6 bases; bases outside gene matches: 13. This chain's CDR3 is CASSDRVAGGSVDTQYF. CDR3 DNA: TGTGCCAGCAGCGATAGGGTAGCGGGGGGGTCCGTGGATACGCAGTATTTT.

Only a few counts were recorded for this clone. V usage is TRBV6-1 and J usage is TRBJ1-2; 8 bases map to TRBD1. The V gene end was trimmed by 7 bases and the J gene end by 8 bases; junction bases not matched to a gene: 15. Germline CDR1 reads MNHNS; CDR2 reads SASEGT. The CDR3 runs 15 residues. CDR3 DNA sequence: TGTGCCAGCACGGGACAGGTCGGTGAGGGGGAAGGCTACACCTTC. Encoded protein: CASTGQVGEGEGYTF.

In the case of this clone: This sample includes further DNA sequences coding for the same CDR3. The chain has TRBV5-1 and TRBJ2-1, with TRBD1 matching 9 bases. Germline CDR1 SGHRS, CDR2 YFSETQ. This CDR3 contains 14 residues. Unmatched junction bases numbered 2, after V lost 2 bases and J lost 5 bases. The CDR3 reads CASSLGTGNNEQFF. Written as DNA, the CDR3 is TGCGCCAGCAGCTTAGGGACAGGGAACAATGAGCAGTTCTTC. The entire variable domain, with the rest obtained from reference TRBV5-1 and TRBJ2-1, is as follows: KAGVTQTPRYLIKTRGQQVTLSCSPISGHRSVSWYQQTPGQGLQFLFEYFSETQRNKGNFPGRFSGRQFSNSRSEMNVSTLELGDSALYLCASSLGTGNNEQFFGPGTRLTVL.

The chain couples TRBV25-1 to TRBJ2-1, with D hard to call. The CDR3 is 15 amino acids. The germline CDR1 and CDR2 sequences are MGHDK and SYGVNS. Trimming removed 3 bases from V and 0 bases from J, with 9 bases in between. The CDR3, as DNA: TGTGCCAGCAGTGATTCACCGGTCTCCTACAATGAGCAGTTCTTC. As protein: CASSDSPVSYNEQFF.

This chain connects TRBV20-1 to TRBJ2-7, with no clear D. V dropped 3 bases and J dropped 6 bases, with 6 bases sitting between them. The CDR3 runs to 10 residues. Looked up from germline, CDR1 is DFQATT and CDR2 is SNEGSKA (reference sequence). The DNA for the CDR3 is TGCAGTGCTAGCGGTTCCGAGCAGTACTTC. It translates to CSASGSEQYF.

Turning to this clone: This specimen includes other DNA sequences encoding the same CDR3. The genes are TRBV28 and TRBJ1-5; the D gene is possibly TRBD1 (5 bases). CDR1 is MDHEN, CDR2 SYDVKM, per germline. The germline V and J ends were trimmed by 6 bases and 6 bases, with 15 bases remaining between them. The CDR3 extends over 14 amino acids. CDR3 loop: CASSPPRVGQPQHF. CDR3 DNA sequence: TGTGCCAGCAGCCCCCCCAGGGTAGGTCAGCCCCAGCATTTT.

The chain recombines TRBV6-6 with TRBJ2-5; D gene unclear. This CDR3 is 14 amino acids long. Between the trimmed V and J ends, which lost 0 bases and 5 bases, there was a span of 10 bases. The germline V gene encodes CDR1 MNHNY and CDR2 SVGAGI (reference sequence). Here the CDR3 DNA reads TGTGCCAGCAGTTACTCGACCAGAGCGGAGACCCAGTACTTC. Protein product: CASSYSTRAETQYF.

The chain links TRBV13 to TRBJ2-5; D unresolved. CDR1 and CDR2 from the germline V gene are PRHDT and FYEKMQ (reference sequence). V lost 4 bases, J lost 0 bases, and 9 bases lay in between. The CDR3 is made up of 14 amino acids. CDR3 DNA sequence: TGTGCCAGCAGCTCAGACTCGTACCAAGAGACCCAGTACTTC. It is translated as CASSSDSYQETQYF. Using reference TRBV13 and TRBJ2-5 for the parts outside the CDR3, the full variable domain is AAGVIQSPRHLIKEKRETATLKCYPIPRHDTVYWYQQGPGQDPQFLISFYEKMQSDKGSIPDRFSAQQFSDYHSELNMSSLELGDSALYFCASSSDSYQETQYFGPGTRLLVL.

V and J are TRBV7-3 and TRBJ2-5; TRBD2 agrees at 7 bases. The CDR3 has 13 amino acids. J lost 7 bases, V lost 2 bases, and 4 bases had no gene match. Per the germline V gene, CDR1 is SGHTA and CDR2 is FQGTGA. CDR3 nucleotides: TGTGCCAGCAGCTTACTGGGGGAGGGGACCCAGTACTTC. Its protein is CASSLLGEGTQYF. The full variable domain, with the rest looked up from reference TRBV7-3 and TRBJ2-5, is GAGVSQTPSNKVTEKGKYVELRCDPISGHTALYWYRQSLGQGPEFLIYFQGTGAADDSGLPNDRFFAVRPEGSVSTLKIQRTERGDSAVYLCASSLLGEGTQYFGPGTRLLVL.

This chain's CDR3 is CASSQEPTGLRNTGELFF. The CDR3 DNA reads TGTGCCAGCAGTCAGGAACCCACGGGACTTAGAAACACCGGGGAGCTGTTTTTT. The rearrangement links TRBV6-4 to TRBJ2-2; tentative D call: TRBD2 (6 bases). V dropped 5 bases and J dropped 2 bases, with 21 bases sitting between them. CDR1 is MRHNA and CDR2 is SNTAGT in the germline V gene. The length of the CDR3 is 18 residues.

CDR3 in amino acids: CASSSLTPMNTEAFF. DNA of the CDR3: TGTGCCAGCAGTTCGTTGACACCAATGAACACTGAAGCTTTCTTT. The rearrangement uses TRBV28 and TRBJ1-1, with D unresolved. Germline lookup yields CDR1 MDHEN and CDR2 SYDVKM. V was shortened by 4 bases and J by 0 bases, with 12 bases between the two germline ends. This CDR3 is built from 15 residues.